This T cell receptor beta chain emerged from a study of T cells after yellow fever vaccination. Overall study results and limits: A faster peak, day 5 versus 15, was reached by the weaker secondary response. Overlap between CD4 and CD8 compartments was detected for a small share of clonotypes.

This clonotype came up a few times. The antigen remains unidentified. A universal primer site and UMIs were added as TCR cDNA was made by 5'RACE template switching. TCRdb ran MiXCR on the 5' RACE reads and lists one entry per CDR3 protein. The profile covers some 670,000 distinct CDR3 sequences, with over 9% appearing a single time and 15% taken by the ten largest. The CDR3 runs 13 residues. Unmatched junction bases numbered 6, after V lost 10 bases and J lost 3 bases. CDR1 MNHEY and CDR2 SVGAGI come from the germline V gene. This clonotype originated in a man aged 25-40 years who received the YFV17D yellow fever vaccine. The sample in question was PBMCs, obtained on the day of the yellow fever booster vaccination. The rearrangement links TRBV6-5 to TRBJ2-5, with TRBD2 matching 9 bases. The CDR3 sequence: CATASGAEETQYF. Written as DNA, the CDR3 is TGTGCCACAGCTAGCGGGGCTGAAGAGACCCAGTACTTC.